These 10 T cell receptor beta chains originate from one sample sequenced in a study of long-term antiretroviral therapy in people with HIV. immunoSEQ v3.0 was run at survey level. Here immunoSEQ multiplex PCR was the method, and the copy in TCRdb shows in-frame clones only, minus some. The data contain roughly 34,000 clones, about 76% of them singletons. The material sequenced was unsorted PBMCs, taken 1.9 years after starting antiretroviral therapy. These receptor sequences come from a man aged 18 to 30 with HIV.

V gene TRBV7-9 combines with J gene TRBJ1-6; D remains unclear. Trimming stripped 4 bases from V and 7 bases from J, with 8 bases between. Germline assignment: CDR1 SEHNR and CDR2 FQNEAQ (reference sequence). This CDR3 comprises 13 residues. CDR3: CASSSMANSPLHF. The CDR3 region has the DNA TGTGCCAGCAGCTCAATGGCGAATTCACCCCTCCACTTT.

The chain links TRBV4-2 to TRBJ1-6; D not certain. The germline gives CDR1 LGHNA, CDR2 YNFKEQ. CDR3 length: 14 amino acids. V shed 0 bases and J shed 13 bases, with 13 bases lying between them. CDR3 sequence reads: CASSQDVGGGPLHF. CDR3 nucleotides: TGTGCCAGCAGCCAAGATGTTGGCGGCGGGCCCCTCCACTTT.

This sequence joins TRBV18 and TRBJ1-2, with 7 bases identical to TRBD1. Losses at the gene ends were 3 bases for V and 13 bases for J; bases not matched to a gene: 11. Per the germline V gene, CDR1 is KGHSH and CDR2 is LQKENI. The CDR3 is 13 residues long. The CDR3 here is CASSPPGTEGSTF. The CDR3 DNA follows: TGTGCCAGCTCACCTCCCGGGACAGAGGGATCCACCTTC.

The CDR3 here is CASSPGDRAYEQYF. The CDR3 DNA sequence: TGTGCCAGCAGCCCCGGGGACAGGGCCTACGAGCAGTACTTC. V and J are TRBV7-9 and TRBJ2-7; 9 bases line up with TRBD1. The CDR3 is made up of 14 amino acids. Germline CDR1 reads SEHNR; CDR2 reads FQNEAQ (reference sequence). After removal of 5 bases from V and 2 bases from J, the junction contained 4 bases not matched to a gene.

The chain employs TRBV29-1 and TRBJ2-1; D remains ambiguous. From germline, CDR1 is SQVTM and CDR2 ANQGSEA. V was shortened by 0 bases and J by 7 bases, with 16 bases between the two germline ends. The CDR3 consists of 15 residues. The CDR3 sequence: CSVEDSGSYRNEQFF. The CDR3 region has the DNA TGCAGCGTTGAAGATTCAGGTTCTTATCGGAATGAGCAGTTCTTC.

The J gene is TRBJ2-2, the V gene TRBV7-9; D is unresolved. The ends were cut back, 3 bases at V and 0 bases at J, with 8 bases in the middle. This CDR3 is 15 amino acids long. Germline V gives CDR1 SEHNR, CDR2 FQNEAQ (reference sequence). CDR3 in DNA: TGTGCCAGCAGCTTGGCTGGTTCGAACACCGGGGAGCTGTTTTTT. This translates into CASSLAGSNTGELFF. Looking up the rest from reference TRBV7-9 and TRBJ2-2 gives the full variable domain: DTGVSQNPRHKITKRGQNVTFRCDPISEHNRLYWYRQTLGQGPEFLTYFQNEAQLEKSRLLSDRFSAERPKGSFSTLEIQRTEQGDSAMYLCASSLAGSNTGELFFGEGSRLTVL.

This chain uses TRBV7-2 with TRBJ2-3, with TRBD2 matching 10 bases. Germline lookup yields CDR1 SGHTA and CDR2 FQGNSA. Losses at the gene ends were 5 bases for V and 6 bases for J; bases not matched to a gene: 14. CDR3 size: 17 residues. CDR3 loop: CASSPPGLAIRRDTQYF. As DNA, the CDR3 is TGTGCCAGCAGCCCCCCGGGACTAGCGATCAGGAGGGATACGCAGTATTTT.

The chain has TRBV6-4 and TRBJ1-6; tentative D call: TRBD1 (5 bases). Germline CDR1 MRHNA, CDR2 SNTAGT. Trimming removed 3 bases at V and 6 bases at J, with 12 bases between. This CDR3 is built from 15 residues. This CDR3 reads CASSEGRAVNSPLHF. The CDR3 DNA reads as TGTGCCAGCAGTGAGGGACGGGCTGTTAATTCACCCCTCCACTTT.

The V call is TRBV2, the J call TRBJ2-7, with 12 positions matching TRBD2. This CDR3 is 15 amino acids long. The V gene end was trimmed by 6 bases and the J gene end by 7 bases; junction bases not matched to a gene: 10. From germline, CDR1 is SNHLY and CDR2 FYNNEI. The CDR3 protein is CASSRDLAGGQEQYF. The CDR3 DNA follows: TGTGCCAGCAGCCGGGACCTAGCGGGGGGGCAAGAGCAGTACTTC.

In nucleotides, the CDR3 is TGCGCCAGCAGCCGGCAGGACAGGGCCTCCTACGAGCAGTACTTC. Amino acids: CASSRQDRASYEQYF. V and J are TRBV4-1 and TRBJ2-7, with TRBD1 matching over 8 bases. CDR1 is MGHRA and CDR2 is YSYEKL in the germline V gene. The CDR3 runs 15 residues. The V segment lost 4 bases and the J segment 0 bases; nucleotides outside the gene matches: 5.